The 2 T cell receptor beta chains in this list originate from one sample, sequenced in a study of PD-1 blockade in mismatch repair-deficient tumors. Clones were sequenced by immunoSEQ multiplex PCR, and TCRdb holds only the in-frame ones, with some missing. The table records around 48,000 clones, 78% of them present only once. Source: peripheral blood, taken 4 weeks after starting pembrolizumab. The receptors derive from an adult with mismatch repair-deficient cancer.

The chain links TRBV7-8 to TRBJ2-7; the match to TRBD1 covers 10 bases. J gave up 4 bases and V 5 bases, and 8 bases lay outside the gene matches. Looked up from germline, CDR1 is SGHVS and CDR2 is FQNEAQ. The CDR3 runs to 15 residues. CDR3 in amino acids: CASSPPGQGLYEQYF. Here the CDR3 DNA reads TGTGCCAGCAGCCCCCCGGGACAGGGGCTTTACGAGCAGTACTTC.

The chain employs TRBV5-4 and TRBJ2-3; 8 nucleotides agree with TRBD2. Germline V CDR1 and CDR2: SGHNT, YYREEE (reference sequence). V trimming: 0 bases; J trimming: 2 bases; junction bases outside the gene matches: 5. The length of the CDR3 is 16 residues. As DNA, the CDR3 is TGTGCCAGCAGCTTGGCTCTAGCGGGTGTCACAGATACGCAGTATTTT. Translating it yields CASSLALAGVTDTQYF.